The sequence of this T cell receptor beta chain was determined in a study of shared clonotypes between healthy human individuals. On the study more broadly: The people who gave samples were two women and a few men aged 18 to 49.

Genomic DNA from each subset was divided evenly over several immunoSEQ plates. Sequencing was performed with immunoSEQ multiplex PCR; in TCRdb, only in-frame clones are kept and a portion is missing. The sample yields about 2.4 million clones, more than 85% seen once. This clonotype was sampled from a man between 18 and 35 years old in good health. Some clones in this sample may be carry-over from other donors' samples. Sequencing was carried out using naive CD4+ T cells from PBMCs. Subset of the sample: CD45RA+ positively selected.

CDR3 bases: TGTGCCAGCAACTTCCGGACTTCCACAGATACGCAGTATTTT. Translating gives CASNFRTSTDTQYF. J is TRBJ2-3 and V is TRBV7-9; D possibly corresponds to TRBD2 (5 bases). The CDR3 runs to 14 residues. Germline CDR1 reads SEHNR; CDR2 reads FQNEAQ (reference sequence). The germline V and J ends were trimmed by 7 bases and 2 bases, with 13 bases remaining between them.